These T cell receptor beta chains were read from a single sample in a study of CD8 T cells in Susac syndrome. TCRdb called the immunoSEQ multiplex PCR reads again in MiXCR, with one record for every CDR3 protein. The data contain around 26,000 distinct CDR3 sequences, less than 95% of them seen just once; the ten biggest clones take up about 0.27%. Sequences were obtained from CD8+ T cells from PBMCs. These receptors were taken from a human donor in good health. CDR3s include the opening cysteine and the closing phenylalanine or tryptophan. The D gene is left open where the match is weak. Clone size is stated in some rows and not others, as once, few, many or a class when expanded.

d_gene: TRBD1
j_gene: TRBJ1-2
v_gene: TRBV19
abundance: once
CDR3nt: TGTGCCATTTTGACAGGGATTTATGGCTACACCTTC
CDR3aa: CAILTGIYGYTF

d_gene: TRBD1
j_gene: TRBJ2-7
v_gene: TRBV6-6
abundance: .
CDR3nt: TGTGCCAGCAGTTATCCGACAGGGGGCAGCGACGAGCAGTACTTC
CDR3aa: CASSYPTGGSDEQYF

d_gene: .
j_gene: TRBJ2-2
v_gene: TRBV5-6
abundance: .
CDR3nt: TGTGCCAGCAGCCCGGCCCTAACCGGGGAGCTGTTTTTT
CDR3aa: CASSPALTGELFF

d_gene: .
j_gene: TRBJ1-5
v_gene: TRBV19
abundance: .
CDR3nt: TGTGCCAGTAGATTAGAAAGCAATCAGCCCCAGCATTTT
CDR3aa: CASRLESNQPQHF

d_gene: TRBD2
j_gene: TRBJ2-1
v_gene: TRBV3-1
abundance: .
CDR3nt: TGTGCCAGCAGCACAACTAGCGGGGTCCCCCGGGAGCAGTTCTTC
CDR3aa: CASSTTSGVPREQFF

d_gene: .
j_gene: TRBJ2-5
v_gene: TRBV12-3/TRBV12-4
abundance: .
CDR3nt: TGTGCCAGCAAAGGATTAGAGACCCAGTACTTC
CDR3aa: CASKGLETQYF

d_gene: TRBD1
j_gene: TRBJ1-3
v_gene: TRBV5-6
abundance: once
CDR3nt: TGTGCCAGCAGAGCGGGACAGGGAAAGGGAAACACCATATATTTT
CDR3aa: CASRAGQGKGNTIYF

d_gene: .
j_gene: TRBJ2-7
v_gene: TRBV4-3
abundance: once
CDR3nt: TGCGCCAGCAGCCAAGATAGACGGCCCCTCTCCTACGAGCAGTACTTC
CDR3aa: CASSQDRRPLSYEQYF

d_gene: TRBD1
j_gene: TRBJ2-7
v_gene: TRBV7-2
abundance: once
CDR3nt: TGTGCCAGCAGCTTCCGGGACAGGCGCTACGAGCAGTACTTC
CDR3aa: CASSFRDRRYEQYF

d_gene: .
j_gene: TRBJ1-5
v_gene: TRBV27
abundance: .
CDR3nt: TGTGCCAGCAGTATTTCGATCAAACATCAGCCCCAGCATTTT
CDR3aa: CASSISIKHQPQHF

d_gene: TRBD2
j_gene: TRBJ2-6
v_gene: TRBV5-5
abundance: .
CDR3nt: TGTGCCAGCAGCCGGGGGGGGACTGGGGCCAACGTCCTGACTTTC
CDR3aa: CASSRGGTGANVLTF

d_gene: .
j_gene: TRBJ1-5
v_gene: TRBV4-1
abundance: once
CDR3nt: TGCGCCAGCAGCCCGTCTGGGCAAAATAGCAATCAGCCCCAGCATTTT
CDR3aa: CASSPSGQNSNQPQHF

d_gene: .
j_gene: TRBJ2-3
v_gene: TRBV7-2
abundance: .
CDR3nt: TGTGCGGGCGGGAGCACAGATACGCAGTATTTT
CDR3aa: CAGGSTDTQYF

d_gene: TRBD2
j_gene: TRBJ2-1
v_gene: TRBV14
abundance: .
CDR3nt: TGTGCCAGCAGCCATGGTAGCGGGGGCTACAATGAGCAGTTCTTC
CDR3aa: CASSHGSGGYNEQFF

d_gene: .
j_gene: TRBJ1-6
v_gene: TRBV19
abundance: .
CDR3nt: TGTGCCAGTCATGACAGCTCCTATAATTCACCCCTCCACTTT
CDR3aa: CASHDSSYNSPLHF

d_gene: .
j_gene: TRBJ1-1
v_gene: TRBV7-2
abundance: .
CDR3nt: TGTGCCAGCAGCCCGCGGGACTCTGGAATGAAGAACACTGAAGCTTTCTTT
CDR3aa: CASSPRDSGMKNTEAFF

d_gene: .
j_gene: TRBJ2-1
v_gene: TRBV4-3
abundance: .
CDR3nt: TGCGCCAGCAGCCAAGAGGCAGGGTTCAATGAGCAGTTCTTC
CDR3aa: CASSQEAGFNEQFF

d_gene: .
j_gene: TRBJ2-7
v_gene: TRBV6-5
abundance: .
CDR3nt: TGTGCCAGCAGTTCGAGACTCTACGAGCAGTACTTC
CDR3aa: CASSSRLYEQYF

d_gene: TRBD1
j_gene: TRBJ2-7
v_gene: TRBV7-2
abundance: .
CDR3nt: TGTGCCAGCAGCCCTCCGGGGACAGCAACACTCTACGAGCAGTACTTC
CDR3aa: CASSPPGTATLYEQYF

d_gene: .
j_gene: TRBJ1-5
v_gene: TRBV24-1
abundance: .
CDR3nt: TGTGCCACCAGTGACTGGGACAGCAATCAGCCCCAGCATTTT
CDR3aa: CATSDWDSNQPQHF

d_gene: .
j_gene: TRBJ2-7
v_gene: TRBV9
abundance: .
CDR3nt: TGTGCCAGCAGCGTAGGAGGACAGAGCTCCTACGAGCAGTACTTC
CDR3aa: CASSVGGQSSYEQYF

d_gene: TRBD2
j_gene: TRBJ2-1
v_gene: TRBV5-1
abundance: .
CDR3nt: TGCGCCAGCAGCTTGGCTAATCGGGGGGGCGACAATGAGCAGTTCTTC
CDR3aa: CASSLANRGGDNEQFF

d_gene: .
j_gene: TRBJ1-1
v_gene: TRBV7-9
abundance: once
CDR3nt: TGTGCCAGCAGCTTAGGACAGCTGAACACTGAAGCTTTCTTT
CDR3aa: CASSLGQLNTEAFF

d_gene: .
j_gene: TRBJ2-1
v_gene: TRBV4-3
abundance: .
CDR3nt: TGCGCCAGCAGCCAAGATGGGGGTCCGGGCGGCCACAATGAGCAGTTCTTC
CDR3aa: CASSQDGGPGGHNEQFF

d_gene: .
j_gene: TRBJ1-1
v_gene: TRBV12-3/TRBV12-4
abundance: .
CDR3nt: TGTGCCAGCAGCCAGGGAGGGGTTAAGGTATTTATGAACACTGAAGCTTTCTTT
CDR3aa: CASSQGGVKVFMNTEAFF

d_gene: .
j_gene: TRBJ2-3
v_gene: TRBV9
abundance: .
CDR3nt: TGTGCCAGCAGCGGGGAGGGGGGGCCGCTGAGTAGCACAGATACGCAGTATTTT
CDR3aa: CASSGEGGPLSSTDTQYF

d_gene: .
j_gene: TRBJ2-1
v_gene: TRBV7-8
abundance: .
CDR3nt: TGTGCCAGCAGCTTACTGGGAAGTAGGACAGCCTACAATGAGCAGTTCTTC
CDR3aa: CASSLLGSRTAYNEQFF

d_gene: TRBD2
j_gene: TRBJ2-3
v_gene: TRBV27
abundance: .
CDR3nt: TGTGCCACCTCGACGGGACTAGCGGGGGGGCGGAGAGATACGCAGTATTTT
CDR3aa: CATSTGLAGGRRDTQYF

d_gene: .
j_gene: TRBJ2-1
v_gene: TRBV20-1
abundance: .
CDR3nt: TGCAGTGCTAGAGATGAACGGGGGGCCAATGAGCAGTTCTTC
CDR3aa: CSARDERGANEQFF

d_gene: .
j_gene: TRBJ1-4
v_gene: TRBV4-3
abundance: .
CDR3nt: TGCGCCAGCAGCGAAACTACAGCCAACGGTGAAAAACTGTTTTTT
CDR3aa: CASSETTANGEKLFF

d_gene: .
j_gene: TRBJ2-4
v_gene: TRBV5-4
abundance: .
CDR3nt: TGTGCCAGCTCCCATGGGGATACCAAAAACATTCAGTACTTC
CDR3aa: CASSHGDTKNIQYF

d_gene: TRBD1
j_gene: TRBJ2-7
v_gene: TRBV20-1
abundance: .
CDR3nt: TGCAGTGCTAGAGATCGGGACAGCGCCCGCTACGAGCAGTACTTC
CDR3aa: CSARDRDSARYEQYF

d_gene: TRBD2
j_gene: TRBJ2-1
v_gene: TRBV6-5
abundance: once
CDR3nt: TGTGCCAGCAGTTCCAGCGGGGTGCCAAAATTTGAGCAGTTCTTC
CDR3aa: CASSSSGVPKFEQFF

d_gene: TRBD1
j_gene: TRBJ1-1
v_gene: TRBV9
abundance: .
CDR3nt: TGTGCCAGCAGCTTTCGACAGGGAACTGAAGCTTTCTTT
CDR3aa: CASSFRQGTEAFF

d_gene: .
j_gene: TRBJ1-3
v_gene: TRBV3-1
abundance: once
CDR3nt: TGTGCCAGCAGCCAAGGACCCCTAAGCGGACTGCCTGGAAACACCATATATTTT
CDR3aa: CASSQGPLSGLPGNTIYF

d_gene: TRBD1
j_gene: TRBJ1-1
v_gene: TRBV5-5
abundance: .
CDR3nt: TGTGCCAGCAGACTCGACAGGGTAGGAACTGAAGCTTTCTTT
CDR3aa: CASRLDRVGTEAFF

d_gene: TRBD2
j_gene: TRBJ2-3
v_gene: TRBV6-5
abundance: .
CDR3nt: TGTGCCAGCAGTTCCCCCGCCGAGGCTAGCGGGGGGTCTACAGATACGCAGTATTTT
CDR3aa: CASSSPAEASGGSTDTQYF

d_gene: TRBD1
j_gene: TRBJ2-3
v_gene: TRBV25-1
abundance: .
CDR3nt: TGTGCCAGCAGTGAATTCGAGACAGGGGTGAGAGATACGCAGTATTTT
CDR3aa: CASSEFETGVRDTQYF

d_gene: .
j_gene: TRBJ2-3
v_gene: TRBV6-6
abundance: .
CDR3nt: TGTGCCAGCAGTTACTCCCGACATACGCAGTATTTT
CDR3aa: CASSYSRHTQYF

d_gene: TRBD1
j_gene: TRBJ1-2
v_gene: TRBV11-1
abundance: .
CDR3nt: TGTGCCAGCCTACGCCTACAGGGGGCGCTTAACTATGGCTACACCTTC
CDR3aa: CASLRLQGALNYGYTF

d_gene: .
j_gene: TRBJ1-4
v_gene: TRBV10-3
abundance: .
CDR3nt: TGTGCCATCAGGCACAGGGACAACGAAAAACTGTTTTTT
CDR3aa: CAIRHRDNEKLFF

d_gene: .
j_gene: TRBJ1-1
v_gene: TRBV19
abundance: .
CDR3nt: TGTGCCAGTAGTATTGGTGGGGGGACTGAAGCTTTCTTT
CDR3aa: CASSIGGGTEAFF

d_gene: .
j_gene: TRBJ1-1
v_gene: TRBV4-3
abundance: once
CDR3nt: TGCACCAGCAGCCAAGCTGGGGTCACTGAAGCTTTCTTT
CDR3aa: CTSSQAGVTEAFF

d_gene: TRBD1
j_gene: TRBJ2-5
v_gene: TRBV7-9
abundance: .
CDR3nt: TGTGCCAGCAGCCCAACTCCGGGACAGGAGACCCAGTACTTC
CDR3aa: CASSPTPGQETQYF

d_gene: .
j_gene: TRBJ2-7
v_gene: TRBV18
abundance: .
CDR3nt: TGTGCCAGCTCACCATTCGAGGACCGCTACGAGCAGTACTTC
CDR3aa: CASSPFEDRYEQYF

d_gene: .
j_gene: TRBJ2-1
v_gene: TRBV5-1
abundance: .
CDR3nt: TGCGCCAGCAGCCTGGATAACGGTGAGCAGTTCTTC
CDR3aa: CASSLDNGEQFF

d_gene: .
j_gene: TRBJ2-2
v_gene: TRBV29-1
abundance: .
CDR3nt: TGCAGCGCAAAGGAACCAGCGAACACCGGGGAGCTGTTTTTT
CDR3aa: CSAKEPANTGELFF

d_gene: .
j_gene: TRBJ2-5
v_gene: TRBV12-3/TRBV12-4
abundance: .
CDR3nt: TGTGCCAGCAGTTGGTCAGGGGGGAAACAAGAGACCCAGTACTTC
CDR3aa: CASSWSGGKQETQYF

d_gene: .
j_gene: TRBJ1-5
v_gene: TRBV12-3/TRBV12-4
abundance: .
CDR3nt: TGTGCCAGCAGCCAGTCAAGGTTCAATCAGCCCCAGCATTTT
CDR3aa: CASSQSRFNQPQHF

d_gene: .
j_gene: TRBJ1-1
v_gene: TRBV10-3
abundance: .
CDR3nt: TGTGCCATCAAGCCGAAGAACACTGAAGCTTTCTTT
CDR3aa: CAIKPKNTEAFF

d_gene: TRBD2
j_gene: TRBJ2-1
v_gene: TRBV9
abundance: .
CDR3nt: TGTGCCAGCAGCTTACTAGCGGGGCCCACTGGGATTGAGCAGTTCTTC
CDR3aa: CASSLLAGPTGIEQFF

d_gene: .
j_gene: TRBJ2-7
v_gene: TRBV4-3
abundance: few
CDR3nt: TGCGCCAGCAGCCAGGACCTAGCCTACGAGCAGTACTTC
CDR3aa: CASSQDLAYEQYF

d_gene: .
j_gene: TRBJ2-6
v_gene: TRBV27
abundance: .
CDR3nt: TGTGCCAGCAGTTCCCGGGCCATTAGGACCTCTGGGGCCAACGTCCTGACTTTC
CDR3aa: CASSSRAIRTSGANVLTF

d_gene: TRBD2
j_gene: TRBJ2-3
v_gene: TRBV7-9
abundance: .
CDR3nt: TGTGCCAGCAGCTTCGAGCGGGGGGCGAGATTAAGAGGCACAGATACGCAGTATTTT
CDR3aa: CASSFERGARLRGTDTQYF